The TCR beta chain under discussion was sequenced for a study of shared clonotypes between healthy human individuals. Using immunoSEQ multiplex PCR, the repertoire was profiled, and TCRdb retains in-frame clones only, with some absent. The table lists more than 2,000,000 clones, roughly nine tenths of them singletons. As to this clone: In the same sample, other DNA sequences code for this CDR3.

Germline V gives CDR1 MNHNY, CDR2 SVGAGI (reference sequence). The V end lost 4 bases, the J end lost 2 bases, and 8 bases lay between the germline ends. The CDR3 runs to 14 residues. From CD4+ cells came CD45RA+ naive and CD45RA-negative memory subsets. The source is a man aged 18 to 30 in good health. Input material: naive CD4+ T cells sorted from blood. The subset denotes: CD45RA+ positively selected. The rearrangement joins TRBV6-6 to TRBJ2-2; no definite D call. DNA for the CDR3: TGTGCCAGCAGTTGGACGGCAAACACCGGGGAGCTGTTTTTT. It encodes CASSWTANTGELFF.